This passage covers 26 T cell receptor beta chains from one sample sequenced in a study of human T cells and chemical hapten exposure. MiXCR was run by TCRdb on the RACE reads, yielding one entry per CDR3 protein. The repertoire consists of nearly 110,000 distinct CDR3 sequences, with 9.5% to 15% occurring once and the leading ten covering around 1.5%. This sample's time point: pre-sensitization, week 0. Described treatment: therapeutic diphenylcyclopropenone sensitization with weekly scalp DPC. The sample in question was whole blood, obtained in connection with sensitization to the hapten diphenylcyclopropenone (DPC). These receptors all come from a woman aged 50 to 60 with alopecia areata. Some clones in this sample may be carry-over from other donors' samples.

CDR3 loop: CASEAETQYF. As DNA, the CDR3 is TGTGCCAGCGAGGCAGAGACCCAGTACTTC. V gene TRBV2 combines with J gene TRBJ2-5; D remains ambiguous. The CDR3 extends over 10 amino acids. The ends were cut back, 8 bases at V and 4 bases at J, with 5 bases in the middle. CDR1 and CDR2 from the germline V gene are SNHLY and FYNNEI.

The chain recombines TRBV10-2 with TRBJ2-2; D ambiguous. The CDR3 totals 14 residues. Trimming stripped 2 bases from V and 5 bases from J, with 9 bases between. The germline CDR1 and CDR2 sequences are WSHSY and SAAADI. CDR3 residues: CASSEQLPTGELFF. DNA of the CDR3: TGCGCCAGCAGTGAGCAGCTTCCAACCGGGGAGCTGTTTTTT.

This clonotype was detected only a few times. This rearrangement joins TRBV11-2 to TRBJ2-1; 7 nucleotides align to TRBD1. The CDR3 totals 16 residues. The J segment lost 7 bases and the V segment lost 4 bases, leaving 13 bases of the junction unmatched. Germline CDR1 and CDR2: SGHAT and FQNNGV. This CDR3 reads CASSYKTGAFGNEQFF. As DNA, the CDR3 is TGTGCCAGCAGCTACAAAACAGGGGCTTTCGGGAATGAGCAGTTCTTC. Complete variable domain (other parts from reference TRBV11-2 and TRBJ2-1): EAGVAQSPRYKIIEKRQSVAFWCNPISGHATLYWYQQILGQGPKLLIQFQNNGVVDDSQLPKDRFSAERLKGVDSTLKIQPAKLEDSAVYLCASSYKTGAFGNEQFFGPGTRLTVL.

The chain has TRBV5-5 and TRBJ1-1, with D possibly matching TRBD1 (6 bases). The CDR3 is 16 residues long. Germline assignment: CDR1 SGHKS and CDR2 YYEKEE (reference sequence). V dropped 3 bases and J dropped 0 bases, with 15 bases sitting between them. The CDR3 reads CASSSGTWIMNTEAFF. For the CDR3, the DNA is TGTGCCAGCAGCTCGGGGACATGGATCATGAACACTGAAGCTTTCTTT.

Written as DNA, the CDR3 is TGTGCCAGCAGCCCCACAGCGGGAGCCTCCTACGAGCAGTACTTC. Encoded protein: CASSPTAGASYEQYF. V gene TRBV3-1 combines with J gene TRBJ2-7; 8 bases align to TRBD2. In germline, CDR1 is LGHDT, CDR2 YNNKEL (reference sequence). Trimming removed 4 bases from V and 0 bases from J; junction bases left unmatched: 5. This CDR3 is 15 amino acids long.

This clonotype occurred a few times. The rearrangement joins TRBV9 to TRBJ2-3; the D is unclear. The V end lost 0 bases, the J end lost 0 bases, and 5 bases lay between the germline ends. This CDR3 has 14 amino acids. The V gene's germline CDR1 is SGDLS and CDR2 YYNGEE. The CDR3 loop is CASSVDKSTDTQYF. CDR3 bases: TGTGCCAGCAGCGTAGATAAGAGCACAGATACGCAGTATTTT. The full variable domain, completed using reference TRBV9 and TRBJ2-3, is DSGVTQTPKHLITATGQRVTLRCSPRSGDLSVYWYQQSLDQGLQFLIQYYNGEERAKGNILERFSAQQFPDLHSELNLSSLELGDSALYFCASSVDKSTDTQYFGPGTRLTVL.

This clonotype was detected ten times or more. This chain uses TRBV18 with TRBJ2-2, with 9 bases lining up with TRBD1. With V trimmed by 0 bases and J by 7 bases, 3 bases remained unmatched. CDR3 length: 15 amino acids. Germline CDR1 reads KGHSH; CDR2 reads LQKENI. The CDR3 nucleotides read TGTGCCAGCTCACCACCGGGACAGGGCGGCGGGGAGCTGTTTTTT. It specifies CASSPPGQGGGELFF.

This sequence joins TRBV12-3 or TRBV12-4 and TRBJ1-2, with D hard to call. This CDR3 is built from 14 residues. The germline V and J ends were trimmed by 6 bases and 8 bases, with 19 bases remaining between them. The CDR3 protein is CASSPGRLYSGYTF. The CDR3 DNA is TGTGCCAGCAGCCCCGGCCGCTTGTATAGCGGCTACACCTTC.

The chain combines TRBV2 with TRBJ2-1, with 7 bases fitting TRBD2. This CDR3 is 15 amino acids long. Germline CDR1 reads SNHLY; CDR2 reads FYNNEI. V trimming: 6 bases; J trimming: 5 bases; junction bases outside the gene matches: 10. The CDR3, as DNA: TGTGCCAGCAGGAAAACCCCGGGGGGTAACAATGAGCAGTTCTTC. Its protein product is CASRKTPGGNNEQFF.

The J gene is TRBJ2-7, the V gene TRBV12-3 or TRBV12-4; the match to TRBD2 covers 11 bases. The length of the CDR3 is 16 residues. V trimming: 6 bases; J trimming: 4 bases; junction bases outside the gene matches: 11. CDR3: CASSLTSGTGKYEQYF. Here the CDR3 DNA reads TGTGCCAGCAGCTTGACTAGCGGGACGGGGAAATACGAGCAGTACTTC.

This clonotype appeared a few times. V usage is TRBV5-6 and J usage is TRBJ1-1; 11 bases match TRBD1. Germline CDR1 reads SGHDT; CDR2 reads YYEEEE. The length of the CDR3 is 16 residues. The trim removed 4 bases at V and 6 bases at J, leaving 11 bases unmatched. The CDR3 loop is CASSQIHGQGAAEAFF. The CDR3, as DNA: TGTGCCAGCAGCCAGATACATGGACAGGGGGCGGCTGAAGCTTTCTTT.

V gene TRBV5-1 combines with J gene TRBJ2-5; D is uncertain. There are 14 residues in the CDR3. CDR1 is SGHRS, CDR2 YFSETQ, per germline. Trimming took off 1 base at V and 3 bases at J, with 10 bases between the two ends. In DNA form, the CDR3 reads TGCGCCAGCAGCTTGCAGTTGCAGAAAGAGACCCAGTACTTC. Protein product: CASSLQLQKETQYF.

This clonotype was seen a few times. The chain has TRBV19 and TRBJ1-5; 11 nucleotides align to TRBD1. CDR3 size: 16 residues. Germline CDR1 reads LNHDA; CDR2 reads SQIVND (reference sequence). Losses at the gene ends were 5 bases for V and 4 bases for J; bases not matched to a gene: 7. The CDR3 bases are TGTGCCAGTAGTGCACACGGACAGGGGGCTAATCAGCCCCAGCATTTT. Protein product: CASSAHGQGANQPQHF.

This clonotype occurred a few times. The chain employs TRBV5-8 and TRBJ2-2, with D uncertain. This CDR3 has 14 residues. Between the trimmed V and J ends, which lost 2 bases and 1 base, there was a span of 6 bases. CDR1 and CDR2 (germline): SGHTS, YDEGEE. The CDR3 region has the DNA TGTGCCAGCAGCTTAATAGTGAACACCGGGGAGCTGTTTTTT. The encoded protein is CASSLIVNTGELFF.

V usage is TRBV29-1 and J usage is TRBJ1-1; D is ambiguous. This CDR3 has 12 residues. Per the germline V gene, CDR1 is SQVTM and CDR2 is ANQGSEA. Between the trimmed V and J ends, which lost 6 bases and 1 base, there was a span of 9 bases. CDR3 nucleotide sequence: TGCAGCGTCGCGGTGGCGAACACTGAAGCTTTCTTT. It yields the protein CSVAVANTEAFF.

In this sample, this clonotype turned up a few times. The rearrangement joins TRBV11-2 to TRBJ1-1; D gene uncertain. CDR3 size: 12 residues. Trimming shortened V by 3 bases and J by 7 bases, and 9 bases separated the two germline ends. From germline, CDR1 is SGHAT and CDR2 FQNNGV. The DNA of the CDR3 is TGTGCCAGCAGCTTGTGGGATAGTGAAGCTTTCTTT. Translated, it gives CASSLWDSEAFF.

Details on this clonotype: This may arise from a read error, as a much more abundant clone is one base away. V usage is TRBV28 and J usage is TRBJ2-7; D not certain. CDR3 length: 12 residues. Germline V gene sequence: CDR1 MDHEN, CDR2 SYDVKM. V lost 1 base to trimming and J lost 3 bases, with 4 bases between them. CDR3 in amino acids: CASSLSGYEQYV. The CDR3 nucleotides read TGTGCCAGCAGTTTATCCGGCTACGAGCAGTACGTC.

The V and J genes are TRBV7-2 and TRBJ1-2; 9 nucleotides align to TRBD1. In germline, CDR1 is SGHTA, CDR2 FQGNSA. V was pared by 5 bases and J by 4 bases, with 14 bases of the junction left unmatched. This CDR3 region has 17 residues. The CDR3 nucleotides read TGTGCCAGCAGCGCCCGATGGGGACAGGGCTACCCCTATGGCTACACCTTC. Protein product: CASSARWGQGYPYGYTF.

This chain joins TRBV10-2 and TRBJ2-7; D is perhaps TRBD2 (5 bases). Trimming stripped 3 bases from V and 3 bases from J, with 12 bases between. This CDR3 is 14 amino acids long. Germline CDR1 is WSHSY and CDR2 is SAAADI. Written as DNA, the CDR3 is TGCGCCAGCAGTGATCCAGGACTGAGCTACGAGCAGTACTTC. Protein: CASSDPGLSYEQYF.

The chain links TRBV4-3 to TRBJ1-4; TRBD1 aligns across 10 bases. The V segment lost 3 bases and the J segment 6 bases; nucleotides outside the gene matches: 1. This CDR3 has 14 residues. Germline CDR1 LGHNA, CDR2 YSLEER. This CDR3 reads CASSHGTGDEKLFF. As DNA, the CDR3 is TGCGCCAGCAGCCACGGGACAGGGGATGAAAAACTGTTTTTT.

This clonotype was recorded at least ten times. The V and J genes are TRBV10-2 and TRBJ1-1, with D uncertain. The germline V gene has CDR1 WSHSY and CDR2 SAAADI. The CDR3 runs to 13 residues. The V and J ends lost 7 bases and 4 bases respectively, with 13 bases between them. The CDR3 nucleotides read TGCGCCAGCACCGTGACGGGAGGCACTGAAGCTTTCTTT. It translates to CASTVTGGTEAFF.

The chain recombines TRBV5-1 with TRBJ2-2, with 8 bases that match TRBD2. J lost 2 bases, V lost 0 bases, and 3 bases had no gene match. The CDR3 loop spans 16 amino acids. Germline assignment: CDR1 SGHRS and CDR2 YFSETQ. CDR3 sequence reads: CASSLGSGVNTGELFF. The CDR3 DNA reads TGCGCCAGCAGCTTGGGTAGCGGGGTAAACACCGGGGAGCTGTTTTTT. The whole variable domain, remainder taken from reference TRBV5-1 and TRBJ2-2, is KAGVTQTPRYLIKTRGQQVTLSCSPISGHRSVSWYQQTPGQGLQFLFEYFSETQRNKGNFPGRFSGRQFSNSRSEMNVSTLELGDSALYLCASSLGSGVNTGELFFGEGSRLTVL.

This clonotype appeared many times. The chain uses TRBV6-5 and TRBJ2-7; 8 positions agree with TRBD1. CDR1 is MNHEY, CDR2 SVGAGI, per germline. CDR3 length: 15 residues. After removal of 4 bases from V and 8 bases from J, the junction contained 13 bases not matched to a gene. The CDR3 sequence: CASSSQGGTAGKQYF. The CDR3 nucleotides read TGTGCCAGCAGTTCACAGGGGGGAACGGCTGGAAAGCAGTACTTC.

This clonotype was seen at least ten times. This chain connects TRBV20-1 to TRBJ2-7; D tentatively fits TRBD1 or TRBD2 (8 bases each). With 3 bases removed from V and 6 bases from J, the gap between germline ends came to 21 bases. The germline CDR1 and CDR2 sequences are DFQATT and SNEGSKA (reference sequence). The CDR3 has 15 amino acids. The CDR3 sequence is CSASPQTGAGGEQYF. CDR3 DNA sequence: TGCAGTGCTAGTCCCCAGACAGGGGCGGGGGGCGAGCAGTACTTC.

There are many counts of this clonotype. The J gene is TRBJ2-7, the V gene TRBV7-9; D uncertain. The CDR3 covers 11 residues. With 2 bases removed from V and 9 bases from J, the gap between germline ends came to 8 bases. CDR1 and CDR2 from the germline V gene are SEHNR and FQNEAQ (reference sequence). The DNA for the CDR3 is TGTGCCAGCAGCTTAATGTCTGGGCAGTACTTC. It specifies CASSLMSGQYF. Supplemented by reference TRBV7-9 and TRBJ2-7, the full variable domain reads DTGVSQNPRHKITKRGQNVTFRCDPISEHNRLYWYRQTLGQGPEFLTYFQNEAQLEKSRLLSDRFSAERPKGSFSTLEIQRTEQGDSAMYLCASSLMSGQYFGPGTRLTVT.

The chain joins TRBV7-9 to TRBJ2-1; D remains ambiguous. V lost 3 bases to trimming and J lost 4 bases, with 13 bases between them. CDR1 and CDR2 from the germline V gene are SEHNR and FQNEAQ (reference sequence). The length of the CDR3 is 15 residues. The CDR3, as DNA: TGTGCCAGCAGCTTGGACCCCAGCACGTACAATGAGCAGTTCTTC. The encoded protein is CASSLDPSTYNEQFF.